A single T cell receptor (beta chain) is shown here with its context. This clone was observed once. What antigen it recognizes has not been identified. No much larger clonotype is one base removed from it; base qualities were not supplied. The receptor library was made with the immunoSEQ multiplex PCR assay. The multiplex PCR relied on a mix of 60 forward primers for TCR Vbeta segments and 13 reverse primers for TCR Jbeta segments. The CDR3 region of rearranged TCR beta genes was amplified from genomic DNA by a multiplex PCR assay. The amplified TCR beta libraries were sequenced on the Illumina HiSeq System as 87-base-pair reads. Per the source publication's procedure: In a later analysis, tens of millions of unique TCR beta chains were counted across the roughly 670 repertoires, and approximately 11 million of these chains were shared by at least two donors. Raw reads were error-corrected and collapsed into unique sequences with a nearest-neighbor algorithm that merged closely related sequences to remove PCR and sequencing errors. Alignment of CDR3 sequences to IMGT reference sequences was used to assign V, D and J gene segments. For a sequence to be retained, at least a six-nucleotide match to both a V gene segment and a J gene segment was required. A rearrangement counted as productive if the CDR3 had no stop codons and remained in frame with V and J, and every other rearrangement counted as non-productive. Following IMGT convention, CDR3 was defined as the stretch from the second conserved V-encoded cysteine up to the conserved J-encoded phenylalanine. In an earlier analysis of approximately 500 of the donors, sequences lacking an unambiguous match to a single V gene segment were excluded. In an earlier analysis of 450 to 700 of the donors, V segments were called functional above 56.7% productive rearrangements and were called segregating when the between-donor standard deviation exceeded 5%. A statistical classification framework was built for diagnosing cytomegalovirus status from the catalog of TCR beta chain sequences. In a later analysis, TCR nucleotide sequences were compared against IMGT/GENE-DB human TR gene sequences so that V and J genes could be assigned. The TCRdist pipeline was used in a later analysis to assign CDR3 sequences and most-parsimonious VDJ recombination scenarios. In a later analysis, each TCR beta chain was defined by its CDR3 amino acid sequence together with its V-gene family, and reads lacking a unique V-gene family were excluded. As a way to deal with suspected cross-contamination and a sequencing artifact, a later analysis dropped under 600 nucleotide sequences that were highly shared and had low generation probability. For each public chain, a later analysis derived a clonal expansion index from normalized ranks of inferred template counts within each repertoire. A later analysis computed generation probabilities with a VDJ recombination model fitted to out-of-frame rearrangements, and checked the results against IGoR. Hypergeometric tests were used in a later analysis to score TCR-TCR, TCR-HLA and TCR-CMV co-occurrence, with a repertoire-size bias correction applied to the TCR pairs. In a later analysis, false discovery rates were estimated by permuting HLA or CMV assignments 20 times. In a later analysis, co-occurring TCRs were grouped using DBSCAN, with TCRdist sequence similarity added in when clustering inside HLA-allele-positive subsets. Co-occurrence clustering excluded repertoires with fewer than 30,000 or more than 120,000 public chains, plus five with anomalous nucleotide sharing. TCRdb provides this immuneACCESS table in a form limited to in-frame rearrangements. Some clones are lacking; in checked studies, under half of them reflect an unresolved V gene, and why the rest are absent is not known. V, J and clone size were drawn from that table, and D and trimming were deduced from the DNA. A total of around 200,000 clones appear in this sample, about 79% of them only once. The ten largest clones add up to 2% to 2.5% of the sample.

The sample originates from a study of cytomegalovirus exposure and HLA in healthy donors (dated by TCRdb to 2016 to 2017). Some background on the complete study: An earlier analysis of approximately 640 of the donors reported about 250 Gb of sequence data and 120 million or so unique TCR beta sequences from roughly 200 million T cells. Using immunosequencing, the study profiled T cell repertoires from roughly 650 subjects and related those repertoires to cytomegalovirus serostatus. The later analysis used no new phenotypic data to find candidate immune exposures, relying instead on TCR beta sequences and their occurrence across donors. The number of typed donors differed by locus: about 620-640 for A, B, C, DRB1 and DQB1; 500 to 550 for DQA1; 606 for DPA1; and about 470 for DPB1. A separate validation cohort of 100 to 150 different subjects was used in addition to the roughly 670-subject first cohort. Alongside the repertoire data, information on donor age, sex, ethnicity and CMV serostatus was compiled. An earlier analysis of about 620 of the donors applied high-throughput TCR beta sequencing to assess whether each TCR beta V gene segment acted as functional or pseudogenic. Of the roughly 420 genotyped donors, less than 85% were placed in the genetic ancestry cluster associated with self-reported Caucasian donors. Roughly 300 gigabases of sequencing data and around 85 million unique TCR sequences made up an early release that covered several hundred HLA-typed donors. The study aimed to test whether signatures of past pathogen exposure could be identified by cataloging public T cell receptors. Roughly five DR-DQ haplotypes were handled as single units for association and clustering because linkage in the cohort was strong. Class I and class II HLA loci were covered by the typing at four-digit resolution. To predict cytomegalovirus infection status, the study combined high-throughput TCR immunosequencing, statistical association of individual TCRs with disease status, and machine learning. Among a few hundred genotyped donors of the cohort, an average of around 240,000 unique TCR beta nucleotide sequences were sequenced per donor, approximately 20% of them non-productive. A later genetic analysis used genome-wide SNP genotypes for about 60% of the roughly 700 donors, treating that subset as a discovery cohort. All discovery cohort repertoires had been generated using a single sequencing platform. A later analysis re-examined previously published TCR beta repertoires from about 700 donors and added high-resolution HLA genotyping to investigate patterns of TCR occurrence. What the research found in general, with its limitations: A further reported finding was that TCR beta sequences accurately predicted the HLA-A and HLA-B alleles for most subjects in the first cohort. In a later analysis, most CMV-associated TCR beta chains were found to appear HLA-restricted, with HLA associations seemingly driven largely by CMV exposure. It was suggested by the authors that the approach could potentially be generalized to other disease states and immunological phenotypes. In a later analysis, HLA-associated TCR beta chains showed more clonal expansion and lower generation probabilities than non-associated chains that were equally common. For the cohort, immune exposure information was limited to CMV serostatus. A few of the identified cytomegalovirus-associated TCR beta chains were confirmed in vitro to be specific for cytomegalovirus antigens. Because HLA typing was unavailable for some donors at each locus, only the typed subset was used in association tests. The study gave a list of 150 to 200 TCR beta chains associated with cytomegalovirus. The classifier was reported to diagnose cytomegalovirus status with high specificity and sensitivity in both the original cohort and the validation cohort. Sequencing depth was assumed to be roughly uniform across donors in the presence/absence analyses, though that assumption may not hold. A later analysis associated about 17,000 TCR beta sequences with specific HLA alleles at a false discovery rate of 0.05. Around 16 rarely observed V segments, including chromosome 9 orphons, were excluded from the earlier analysis of a few hundred of the donors because counts were too low. Correlated functional status among segregating V segments might be attributable to linkage disequilibrium, but an unknown experimental factor could not be ruled out. When HLA alleles, especially DR and DQ, strongly co-occurred, attributing TCR associations to individual alleles was difficult. According to a later analysis, TCR association rates differed among HLA loci, with DRB1 alleles showing the most associated TCRs and HLA-C alleles showing the fewest. In this cohort, only TCR beta chains were sequenced, and detectable features were limited by the absence of alpha or paired-chain data. In a later genetic analysis, a missense DCLRE1C variant was associated with V-gene and J-gene trimming of TCR beta chains, and the association was replicated in an independent cohort. Most TCR sequences were observed very rarely across donors, whereas some public TCRs were present in many individuals. The sequencing pipeline was judged likely to have produced a cluster of highly shared sequence variants as a technical artifact. A later genetic analysis reported fewer N-insertions in productive TCRs among donors in an Asian-associated ancestry cluster than the roughly 620-donor mean. Several of the top co-occurrence clusters appeared to be linked to parvovirus B19, influenza, CMV and Epstein-Barr virus, according to a later analysis. An earlier analysis of approximately 570 of the donors showed that most TCR beta V segments appeared in productive rearrangements either about 87% or about 30% of the time, which broadly matched IMGT annotations.

The cohort was made up of about 670 healthy bone marrow donors. At the time of sampling, all cohort members were nominally healthy, though unrecorded immune exposures were likely present. The donor was CMV seronegative and was included in the group of over 300 seronegative cohort members. Every donor gave a peripheral blood sample, and the peripheral blood mononuclear cells from that sample were used for TCR beta sequencing. Genomic DNA was extracted from the blood cell samples with the Qiagen DNeasy Blood Extraction Kit. Sequenced material: PBMCs. This clonotype originated in a woman between 45 and 60 years old in good health and CMV-seronegative.

The sequenced DNA: TGTGCCAGCAGCGTAGAAGGGGAGATGGAGGGACGCCATGCAACTAATGAAAAACTGTTTTTT. It translates to CASSVEGEMEGRHATNEKLFF. The V gene is TRBV9 and the J gene is TRBJ1-4; tentative D gene TRBD1, with 5 bases matching. Cut back by 0 bases and 0 bases, the V and J ends lie 24 bases apart. Reading from cysteine to phenylalanine, the CDR3 counts 21 amino acids. The entry retains the CDR3 DNA only, 63 bases that are in frame from base 1. Sequences SGDLS (CDR1) and YYNGEE (CDR2) are obtained from the germline V gene.